This record concerns one T cell receptor beta chain sequence. Its antigen is not identified. Sequencing used immunoSEQ multiplex PCR; TCRdb keeps in-frame clones, though not all of them. This sample has roughly 27,000 clones, with roughly two thirds found just once. The sample is drawn from a study of vaccination effects on CD4 cells after COVID-19. Antigen-specific CD4+ T cells were expanded (with viral peptide pools) by the ViraFEST assay ahead of sequencing. Subsequent to 10 days of culture, CD4+ T cells were isolated. The healthy vaccine recipients, who had no prior SARS-CoV-2 infection, showed negative nucleocapsid antibodies. Wells each received around 2 million PBMC, cultured with approximately 10 IU/ml IL-2 and roughly 9.4 ug/ml peptides. It was on days 3 and 7 that half the medium was replaced with IL-2 medium. The CDR3 has 16 residues. V shed 6 bases, J shed 4 bases, and the junction held 5 bases outside the gene matches. Germline CDR1 and CDR2: SGHNT and YYREEE (reference sequence).

Material: CD4+ T cells from PBMCs cultured with SARS-CoV-2 spike peptides, obtained before COVID-19 vaccination. The clonotype comes from a human donor who received a COVID-19 vaccine. J is TRBJ2-3 and V is TRBV5-4, with TRBD2 identical over 16 bases. The CDR3 region has the DNA TGTGCCAGCATGGGACTAGCGGGGGGGCGCGCAGATACGCAGTATTTT. It yields the protein CASMGLAGGRADTQYF.